The clone carrying this T cell receptor (beta chain) has a count of ten or more. The data were taken from a study of CD8 T cells in ankylosing spondylitis. It was by quantitative 5'-RACE with molecular barcodes that TCR beta libraries were made. TCRdb used MiXCR to reprocess the 5' RACE reads, holding one entry per CDR3 protein. The sample shows around 330,000 distinct CDR3 sequences, under 14% of them seen only once. The V end lost 4 bases, the J end lost 0 bases, and 9 bases lay between the germline ends. The CDR3 has 15 residues. Germline CDR1 LGHNA, CDR2 YNFKEQ. This clonotype was sampled from a female donor with ankylosing spondylitis or in good health (not recorded which). The chain is built from TRBV4-2 and TRBJ1-4, with no clear D. The sequenced material came from blood, either unsorted or a sorted T cell fraction (not recorded which). The chain's CDR3 is CASSPSGTTNEKLFF. In DNA form, the CDR3 reads TGTGCCAGCAGCCCGAGCGGGACAACTAATGAAAAACTGTTTTTT.